This is a list of T cell receptor beta chains from one sample in a study of blood T cells in healthy people across ages. In TCRdb, the 5' RACE reads were re-called with MiXCR into one record per CDR3 protein. Of under 1,100,000 distinct CDR3 sequences detected, around 27% appear once; the ten largest clones hold about 0.8%. The same sample was also used in a study of T cells of mothers and their children.

The sequenced material came from blood. All receptors come from a girl aged 2 to 9 in good health. The conserved cysteine and the conserved F or W are not part of the CDR3 here.

J gene,V gene,CDR3 protein
TRBJ2-2,TRBV2,ASSGLIAGGPSGTGELF
TRBJ2-5,TRBV24-1,ATSDFQKGLAGETQY
TRBJ2-7,TRBV15,ATSRAPPGTGEYEQY
TRBJ1-1,TRBV19,ARGGLRNTEAF
TRBJ1-2,TRBV28,ASSSPGIPYGYT
TRBJ2-7,TRBV6-1,ASSPPGTYRYEQY
TRBJ1-2,TRBV29-1,SVWVLRTSSNYGYT
TRBJ2-1,TRBV29-1,SVEARRSEQF
TRBJ2-5,TRBV2,ASMGSYEETQY
TRBJ2-7,TRBV13,ASSPPDTSYEQY
TRBJ2-5,TRBV3-1,ASSQVPQGLQETQY
TRBJ1-5,TRBV20-1,SARGQINQPQH
TRBJ2-3,TRBV24-1,ATVGSSRDTQY
TRBJ2-4,TRBV2,ASSGGGDIQY
TRBJ2-3,TRBV9,ASSQTSGTDTQY
TRBJ1-1,TRBV7-9,ASSPRGYTEAF
TRBJ1-2,TRBV5-1,ASREGPEANYGYT
TRBJ1-4,TRBV15,VTSSSRQGDTKLF